The clone carrying this TCR beta chain came up a few times. The antigen remains unidentified. The sample's treatment: oral pan-JAK inhibitor, 5-10 mg twice daily. The entry originates in a study of CD8+ T cells in alopecia areata. Across the whole study: For treated patients, severity scores reflected the percentage of scalp area affected. General study findings and limits: Within the top 100, expanded CD8+ clones significantly decreased with tofacitinib, as did scalp clonality. Besides other cells, scalp samples also yield sequences of resident alphabeta T cells from normal skin. Clonality was higher in lesional than normal scalp, especially in alopecia totalis/universalis.

Extracted RNA was reverse transcribed into cDNA, the sequencing template. Repertoires were generated with immunoSEQ multiplex PCR, while TCRdb's copy carries only in-frame clones and drops some. The sample lists 200,000 to 250,000 clones, less than 75% occurring once. This clonotype was obtained from a human donor with alopecia areata. Sequences were derived from CD4+ T cells sorted from blood, sampled at week 4, from a patient treated with tofacitinib.

The CDR3 DNA is TGTGCCAGCAGCTATAGGCCAGGGAACACTGAAGCTTTCTTT. It encodes CASSYRPGNTEAFF. The V call is TRBV11-2, the J call TRBJ1-1; D gene unclear. Trimming took 4 bases from V and 1 from J, leaving 10 bases between them. Germline assignment: CDR1 SGHAT and CDR2 FQNNGV. This CDR3 spans 14 amino acids.